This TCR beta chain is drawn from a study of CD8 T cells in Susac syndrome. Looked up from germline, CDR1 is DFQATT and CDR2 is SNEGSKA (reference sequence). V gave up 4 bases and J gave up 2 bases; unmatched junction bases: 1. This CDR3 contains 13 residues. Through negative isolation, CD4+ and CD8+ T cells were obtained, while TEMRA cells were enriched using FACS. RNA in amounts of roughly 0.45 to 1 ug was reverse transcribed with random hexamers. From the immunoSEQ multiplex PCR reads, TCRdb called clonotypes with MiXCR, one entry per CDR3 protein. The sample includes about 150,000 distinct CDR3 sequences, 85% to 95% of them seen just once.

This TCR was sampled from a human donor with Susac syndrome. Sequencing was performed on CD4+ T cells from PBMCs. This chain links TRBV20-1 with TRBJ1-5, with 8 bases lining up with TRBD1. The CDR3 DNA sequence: TGCAGTGCTAAGACAGGGGGCAATCAGCCCCAGCATTTT. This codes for CSAKTGGNQPQHF.